The 21 T cell receptor beta chains in this list originate from one sample, sequenced in a study of cytomegalovirus exposure and HLA in healthy donors. The primer mix had 60 Vbeta and 13 Jbeta primers. Measured with immunoSEQ multiplex PCR; TCRdb has only the in-frame clones, and not every one. Of under 250,000 clones detected, 70% to 85% appear once; the ten largest clones hold 3.5% to 4%. The sample was PBMCs. The receptors shown here come from a male donor in good health and CMV-seronegative.

The rearrangement uses TRBV11-2 and TRBJ2-7, with 11 bases lining up with TRBD1. The CDR3 has 15 residues. J gave up 3 bases and V 1 base, and 2 bases lay outside the gene matches. Germline lookup yields CDR1 SGHAT and CDR2 FQNNGV. The CDR3 protein is CASSLGGQGVYEQYF. CDR3 bases: TGTGCCAGCAGCTTAGGGGGACAGGGGGTCTACGAGCAGTACTTC.

V gene TRBV5-1 combines with J gene TRBJ2-7; 9 positions agree with TRBD1. V lost 5 bases and J lost 5; bases outside the gene matches: 14. This CDR3 has 16 amino acids. From germline, CDR1 is SGHRS and CDR2 YFSETQ. CDR3 residues: CASSLQPGQGSNEQYF. CDR3 DNA: TGCGCCAGCAGTTTGCAACCGGGACAGGGCAGCAACGAGCAGTACTTC.

V gene TRBV7-9 combines with J gene TRBJ2-4, with TRBD1 matching over 9 bases. With 1 base clipped from V and 8 bases from J, the junction kept 6 bases outside the gene matches. The CDR3 covers 15 residues. Per the germline V gene, CDR1 is SEHNR and CDR2 is FQNEAQ (reference sequence). In DNA form, the CDR3 reads TGTGCCAGCAGCTTAGGGACAGGGGTGAAGGACATTCAGTACTTC. It translates to CASSLGTGVKDIQYF.

The V call is TRBV5-6, the J call TRBJ2-7, with TRBD2 matching 9 bases. Germline CDR1 reads SGHDT; CDR2 reads YYEEEE. V lost 3 bases, J lost 0 bases, and 7 bases stayed unmatched. This CDR3 has 16 residues. CDR3 bases: TGTGCCAGCAGCTGGGGATTTAGCGGGAGCTCCTACGAGCAGTACTTC. This encodes CASSWGFSGSSYEQYF.

The chain employs TRBV4-1 and TRBJ2-7; 8 bases are a match to TRBD1. There are 14 residues in the CDR3. The germline V gene encodes CDR1 MGHRA and CDR2 YSYEKL. V trimming: 4 bases; J trimming: 4 bases; junction bases outside the gene matches: 6. The CDR3 DNA reads TGCGCCAGCAGCCTCAGACAGGGGCAGTACGAGCAGTACTTC. The encoded protein is CASSLRQGQYEQYF.

The chain employs TRBV15 and TRBJ2-1; D gene uncertain. This CDR3 is 14 amino acids long. V lost 1 base, J lost 0 bases, and 4 bases lay in between. Germline-derived CDR1 and CDR2 are LNHNV and YYDKDF (reference sequence). DNA for the CDR3: TGTGCCACCAGCAGAGGGAGCTCCTACAATGAGCAGTTCTTC. Amino acid sequence: CATSRGSSYNEQFF.

The gene calls are TRBV7-9 and TRBJ2-2; no reliable D call. The CDR3 contains 16 residues. Deletions cut 6 bases from V and 0 bases from J, with 14 bases between. CDR1 is SEHNR and CDR2 is FQNEAQ in the germline V gene (reference sequence). The chain's CDR3 is CASSYASRSNTGELFF. The CDR3 DNA reads TGTGCCAGCAGTTATGCGTCTAGATCGAACACCGGGGAGCTGTTTTTT.

CDR3 in DNA: TGTGCCAGCAGTTACGCCGGGAGCTGGAACACCGGGGAGCTGTTTTTT. Protein: CASSYAGSWNTGELFF. The chain links TRBV6-5 to TRBJ2-2; TRBD2 might be the D (6 bases). CDR1 is MNHEY and CDR2 is SVGAGI in the germline V gene. V lost 2 bases, J lost 1 base, and 11 bases lay in between. There are 16 residues in the CDR3.

This chain uses TRBV7-8 with TRBJ2-7; 8 positions agree with TRBD1. CDR3 length: 14 amino acids. V was clipped by 3 bases and J by 0 bases; unmatched bases: 1. CDR1 and CDR2 (germline): SGHVS, FQNEAQ. CDR3 bases: TGTGCCAGCAGCTTGGACAGGGTCTCCTACGAGCAGTACTTC. Its protein product is CASSLDRVSYEQYF.

The chain couples TRBV6-5 to TRBJ2-3, with D perhaps TRBD1 (6 bases). The CDR3 runs to 15 residues. Per the germline V gene, CDR1 is MNHEY and CDR2 is SVGAGI. V dropped 0 bases and J dropped 4 bases, with 11 bases sitting between them. CDR3 loop: CASSYSGHGADTQYF. CDR3 DNA sequence: TGTGCCAGCAGTTACTCGGGACATGGCGCAGATACGCAGTATTTT.

The chain links TRBV5-6 to TRBJ1-2; TRBD1 might be the D (5 bases). Germline lookup yields CDR1 SGHDT and CDR2 YYEEEE. Trimming stripped 5 bases from V and 5 bases from J, with 16 bases between. The CDR3 consists of 14 residues. CDR3 sequence (DNA): TGTGCCAGCAGGGTCGTGGCAGGGAGGTATGGCTACACCTTC. Translated: CASRVVAGRYGYTF. The full variable domain, its missing parts supplied by reference TRBV5-6 and TRBJ1-2, is DAGVTQSPTHLIKTRGQQVTLRCSPKSGHDTVSWYQQALGQGPQFIFQYYEEEERQRGNFPDRFSGHQFPNYSSELNVNALLLGDSALYLCASRVVAGRYGYTFGSGTRLTVV.

The chain uses TRBV13 and TRBJ2-3; D is uncertain. Germline V gene lookup returns CDR1 PRHDT and CDR2 FYEKMQ (reference sequence). This CDR3 has 13 residues. V lost 0 bases to trimming and J lost 6 bases, with 7 bases between them. CDR3 DNA sequence: TGTGCCAGCAGCTTAGGCGCGGATGATACGCAGTATTTT. It specifies CASSLGADDTQYF.

This chain uses TRBV7-9 with TRBJ1-3, with D hard to call. This CDR3 is 15 amino acids long. V gave up 0 bases and J gave up 0 bases, with 6 bases separating them. Looked up from germline, CDR1 is SEHNR and CDR2 is FQNEAQ (reference sequence). The CDR3: CASSLAATSGNTIYF. The CDR3 region has the DNA TGTGCCAGCAGCTTAGCGGCCACCTCTGGAAACACCATATATTTT.

The chain recombines TRBV28 with TRBJ2-7; the D gene is possibly TRBD1 (6 bases). The V gene lost 5 bases and the J gene lost 3 bases, with 11 bases spanning the gap. The CDR3 sequence is 13 residues long. The germline CDR1 and CDR2 sequences are MDHEN and SYDVKM. CDR3 DNA sequence: TGTGCCAGCAGTCCCGGGACACACTACGAGCAGTACTTC. Residues: CASSPGTHYEQYF.

The chain employs TRBV27 and TRBJ1-2; 9 bases agree with TRBD1. Germline values: CDR1 MNHEY, CDR2 SMNVEV (reference sequence). Trimming cost V 5 bases and J 3 bases; bases outside gene matches: 16. The CDR3 totals 18 residues. The CDR3 DNA reads TGTGCCAGCAGTCCCAGGACAGGGGCCCAGGCCCGATACTATGGCTACACCTTC. It yields the protein CASSPRTGAQARYYGYTF.

The rearrangement joins TRBV4-1 to TRBJ2-7; the D gene is possibly TRBD1 (5 bases). The ends were cut back, 1 base at V and 0 bases at J, with 7 bases in the middle. Germline-derived CDR1 and CDR2 are MGHRA and YSYEKL. The CDR3 has 14 residues. CDR3 nucleotides: TGCGCCAGCAGCCAAGCTACAGGCTCCTACGAGCAGTACTTC. Translation: CASSQATGSYEQYF.

The V gene is TRBV5-5, the J gene TRBJ2-7, with D possibly matching TRBD1 (6 bases). Per germline, CDR1 SGHKS and CDR2 YYEKEE (reference sequence). Trimming took 5 bases from V and 3 from J, leaving 9 bases between them. There are 12 residues in the CDR3. As DNA, the CDR3 is TGTGCCAGCAGGGGGGCTCACTACGAGCAGTACTTC. Amino acid sequence: CASRGAHYEQYF.

The chain employs TRBV4-2 and TRBJ2-2; weak D call: TRBD2 (6 bases). Between the trimmed V and J ends, which lost 1 base and 6 bases, there was a span of 12 bases. The germline V gene has CDR1 LGHNA and CDR2 YNFKEQ. The CDR3 extends over 15 amino acids. CDR3 DNA sequence: TGTGCCAGCAGCCAAGGACTAGGCCGGGCCGGGGAGCTGTTTTTT. The encoded protein is CASSQGLGRAGELFF.

V gene TRBV19 combines with J gene TRBJ1-2; 8 positions agree with TRBD1. From germline, CDR1 is LNHDA and CDR2 SQIVND (reference sequence). The CDR3 is made up of 14 amino acids. V trimming: 6 bases; J trimming: 0 bases; junction bases outside the gene matches: 3. The CDR3 spells CASSRQGPNYGYTF. Here the CDR3 DNA reads TGTGCCAGTAGCCGACAGGGGCCTAACTATGGCTACACCTTC.

This sequence joins TRBV15 and TRBJ2-7; tentative D call: TRBD1 (7 bases). The germline V gene encodes CDR1 LNHNV and CDR2 YYDKDF (reference sequence). The CDR3 has 16 residues. Trimming took 1 base from V and 0 from J, leaving 13 bases between them. The DNA of the CDR3 is TGTGCCACCAGCAGAGGGGCAGGGGGGAGCTCCTACGAGCAGTACTTC. Its protein is CATSRGAGGSSYEQYF.

The V call is TRBV19, the J call TRBJ1-2; 7 positions agree with TRBD1. J was trimmed by 5 bases and V by 7 bases; bases with no gene match: 10. CDR1 LNHDA and CDR2 SQIVND come from the germline V gene (reference sequence). This CDR3 is built from 14 residues. CDR3 amino acids: CASNSPDRAYGYTF. As DNA, the CDR3 is TGTGCCAGTAACAGCCCCGACAGGGCGTATGGCTACACCTTC.